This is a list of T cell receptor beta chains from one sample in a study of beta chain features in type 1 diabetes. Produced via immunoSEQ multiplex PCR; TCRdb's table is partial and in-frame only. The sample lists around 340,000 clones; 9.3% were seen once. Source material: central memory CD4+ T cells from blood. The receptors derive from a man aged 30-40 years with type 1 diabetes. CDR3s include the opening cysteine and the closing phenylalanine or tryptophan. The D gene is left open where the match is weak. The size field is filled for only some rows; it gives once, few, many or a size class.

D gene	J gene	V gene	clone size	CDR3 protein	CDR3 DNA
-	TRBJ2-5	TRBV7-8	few	CASSYGYQETQYF	TGTGCCAGCAGCTACGGATACCAAGAGACCCAGTACTTC
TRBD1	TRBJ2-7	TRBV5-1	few	CASSSRQGSLEQYF	TGCGCCAGCAGCTCCCGACAGGGCAGCCTGGAGCAGTACTTC
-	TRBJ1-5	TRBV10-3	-	CAISEDGNNNQPQHF	TGTGCCATCAGTGAAGACGGAAACAACAATCAGCCCCAGCATTTT
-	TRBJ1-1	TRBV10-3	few	CAISISGRDTEAFF	TGTGCCATCAGTATTTCGGGTCGAGACACTGAAGCTTTCTTT
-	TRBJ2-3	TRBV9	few	CASSPRPGGTDTQYF	TGTGCCAGCAGCCCACGACCTGGGGGCACAGATACGCAGTATTTT
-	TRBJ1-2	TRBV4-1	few	CASSQDDPRGGASYGYTF	TGCGCCAGCAGCCAAGACGACCCTCGGGGGGGCGCTTCCTATGGCTACACCTTC
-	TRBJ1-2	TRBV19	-	CASSPRRDYGYTF	TGTGCCAGTAGCCCCAGAAGAGACTATGGCTACACCTTC
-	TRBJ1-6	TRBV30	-	CAWSPRKVRNSPLHF	TGTGCCTGGAGTCCCCGGAAAGTGCGGAATTCACCCCTCCACTTT
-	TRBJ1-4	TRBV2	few	CASSDRSGSGEKLFF	TGTGCCAGCAGTGATAGATCAGGGTCGGGTGAAAAACTGTTTTTT
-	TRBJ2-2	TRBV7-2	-	CASSFKTDRTGELFF	TGTGCCAGCAGTTTCAAAACCGACCGCACCGGGGAGCTGTTTTTT
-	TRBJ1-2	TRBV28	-	CASSSKGYGYTF	TGTGCCAGCAGCAGTAAGGGATACGGCTACACCTTC
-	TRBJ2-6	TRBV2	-	CASYVPSGANVLTF	TGTGCCAGCTACGTACCCTCTGGGGCCAACGTCCTGACTTTC
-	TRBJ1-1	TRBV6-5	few	CASSYAGGSGEAFF	TGTGCCAGCAGTTACGCTGGGGGCAGTGGCGAAGCTTTCTTT
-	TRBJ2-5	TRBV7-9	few	CASTGSKQETQYF	TGTGCCAGCACCGGTAGCAAACAAGAGACCCAGTACTTC
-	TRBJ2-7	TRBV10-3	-	CAISMDSTEQYF	TGTGCCATCAGTATGGACAGCACCGAGCAGTACTTC
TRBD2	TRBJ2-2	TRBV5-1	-	CASRSTSGGPANTGELFF	TGCGCCAGCAGATCCACTAGCGGGGGGCCCGCGAACACCGGGGAGCTGTTTTTT
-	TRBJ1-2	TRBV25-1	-	CASSEYGSLGVSYGYTF	TGTGCCAGCAGTGAATATGGTTCACTAGGGGTAAGCTACGGCTACACCTTC
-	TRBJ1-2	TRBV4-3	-	CASSQEGAGYTF	TGCGCCAGCAGCCAAGAGGGCGCGGGCTACACCTTC
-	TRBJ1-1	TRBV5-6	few	CASSRQNEAFF	TGTGCCAGCAGCCGACAGAATGAAGCTTTCTTT
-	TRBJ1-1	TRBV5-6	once	CASSPPLWGRASEAFF	TGTGCCAGCAGCCCCCCCTTATGGGGCAGGGCGTCCGAAGCTTTCTTT
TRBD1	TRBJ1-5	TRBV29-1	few	CSVAWDSASNQPQHF	TGCAGCGTCGCCTGGGACAGTGCGAGCAATCAGCCCCAGCATTTT
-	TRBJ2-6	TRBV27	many	CASSPDRGQLSGANVLTF	TGTGCCAGCAGTCCTGACCGGGGCCAACTTTCTGGGGCCAACGTCCTGACTTTC
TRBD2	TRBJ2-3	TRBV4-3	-	CASSQEKSPGGRQYF	TGCGCCAGCAGCCAAGAAAAGTCCCCGGGCGGGAGGCAGTATTTT